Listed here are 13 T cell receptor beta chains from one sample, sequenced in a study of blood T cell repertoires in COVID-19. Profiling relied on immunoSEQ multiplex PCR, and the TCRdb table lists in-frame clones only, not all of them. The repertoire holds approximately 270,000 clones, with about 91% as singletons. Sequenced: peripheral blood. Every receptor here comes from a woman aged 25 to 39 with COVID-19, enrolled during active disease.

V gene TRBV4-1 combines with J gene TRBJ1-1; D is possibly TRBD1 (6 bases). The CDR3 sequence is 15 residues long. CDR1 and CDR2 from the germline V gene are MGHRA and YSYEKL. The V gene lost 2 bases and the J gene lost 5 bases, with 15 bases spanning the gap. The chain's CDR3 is CASSQIRGAGTEAFF. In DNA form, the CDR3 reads TGCGCCAGCAGCCAAATTCGGGGGGCAGGGACTGAAGCTTTCTTT.

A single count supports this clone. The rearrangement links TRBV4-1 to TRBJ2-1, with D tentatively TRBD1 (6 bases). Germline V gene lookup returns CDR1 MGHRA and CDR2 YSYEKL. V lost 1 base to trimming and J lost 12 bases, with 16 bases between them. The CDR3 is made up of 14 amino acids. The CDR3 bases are TGCGCCAGCAGCCAAGTGAGAGGACAGAGGGGGCAGTTCTTC. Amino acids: CASSQVRGQRGQFF.

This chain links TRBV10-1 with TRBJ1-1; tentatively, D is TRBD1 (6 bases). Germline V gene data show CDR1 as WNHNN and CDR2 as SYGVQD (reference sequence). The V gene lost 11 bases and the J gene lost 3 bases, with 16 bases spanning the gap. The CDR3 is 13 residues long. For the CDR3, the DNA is TGCGCCTCGTCACAGGGTCCATACACTGAAGCTTTCTTT. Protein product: CASSQGPYTEAFF.

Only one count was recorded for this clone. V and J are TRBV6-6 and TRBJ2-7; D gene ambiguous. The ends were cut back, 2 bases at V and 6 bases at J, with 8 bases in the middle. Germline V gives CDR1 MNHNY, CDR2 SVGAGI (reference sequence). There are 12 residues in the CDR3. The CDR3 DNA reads TGTGCCAGCAGTTACGGTCTAGTCGAGCAGTACGTC. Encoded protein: CASSYGLVEQYV.

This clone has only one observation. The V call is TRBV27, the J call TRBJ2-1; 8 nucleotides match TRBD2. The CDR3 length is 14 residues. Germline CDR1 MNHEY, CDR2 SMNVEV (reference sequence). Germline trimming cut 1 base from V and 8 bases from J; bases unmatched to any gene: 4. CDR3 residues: CASSLLREDDEQFF. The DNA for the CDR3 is TGTGCCAGCAGTTTATTGCGGGAGGACGATGAGCAGTTCTTC.

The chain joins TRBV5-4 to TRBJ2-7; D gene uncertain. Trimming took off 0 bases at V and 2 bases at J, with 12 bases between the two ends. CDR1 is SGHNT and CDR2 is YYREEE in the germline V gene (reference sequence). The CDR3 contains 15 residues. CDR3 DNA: TGTGCCAGCAGCTTGGGACACGCCCCACCCTACGAGCAGTACGTC. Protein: CASSLGHAPPYEQYV.

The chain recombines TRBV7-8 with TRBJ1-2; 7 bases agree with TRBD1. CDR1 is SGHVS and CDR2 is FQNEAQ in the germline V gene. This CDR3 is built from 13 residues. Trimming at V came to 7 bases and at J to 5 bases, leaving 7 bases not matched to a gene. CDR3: CASTLGTDYGYTF. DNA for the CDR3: TGTGCCAGCACTCTGGGGACAGATTATGGCTACACCTTC.

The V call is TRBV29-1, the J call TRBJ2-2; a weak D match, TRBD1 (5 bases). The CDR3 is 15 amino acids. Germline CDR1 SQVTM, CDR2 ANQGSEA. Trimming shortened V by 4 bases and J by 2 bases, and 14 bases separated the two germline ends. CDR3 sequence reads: CSVVPGDRNTGELFF. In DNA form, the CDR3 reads TGCAGCGTTGTCCCAGGAGACAGAAACACCGGGGAGCTGTTTTTT.

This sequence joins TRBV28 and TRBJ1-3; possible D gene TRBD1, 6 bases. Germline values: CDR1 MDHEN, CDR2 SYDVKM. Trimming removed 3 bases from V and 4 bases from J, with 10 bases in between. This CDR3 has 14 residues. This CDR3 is CASSLAGEGNTIYF. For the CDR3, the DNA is TGTGCCAGCAGTTTGGCAGGGGAGGGAAACACCATATATTTT.

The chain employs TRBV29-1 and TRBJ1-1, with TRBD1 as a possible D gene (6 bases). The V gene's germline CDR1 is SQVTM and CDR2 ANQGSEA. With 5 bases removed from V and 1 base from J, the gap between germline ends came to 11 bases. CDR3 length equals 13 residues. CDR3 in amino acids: CSVKTGRNTEAFF. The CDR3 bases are TGCAGCGTTAAGACAGGTCGGAACACTGAAGCTTTCTTT.

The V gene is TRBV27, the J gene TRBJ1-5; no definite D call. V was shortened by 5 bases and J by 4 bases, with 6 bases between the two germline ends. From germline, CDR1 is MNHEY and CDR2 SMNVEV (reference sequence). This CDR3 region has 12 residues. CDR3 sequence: CASSHGNQPQHF. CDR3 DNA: TGTGCCAGCAGTCACGGTAATCAGCCCCAGCATTTT.

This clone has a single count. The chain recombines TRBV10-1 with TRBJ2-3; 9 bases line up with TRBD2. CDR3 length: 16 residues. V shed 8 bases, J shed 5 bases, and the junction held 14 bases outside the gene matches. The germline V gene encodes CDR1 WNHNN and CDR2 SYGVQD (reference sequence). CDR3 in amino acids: CASSEDLAGILDTQYF. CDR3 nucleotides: TGCGCCAGCTCCGAGGACCTAGCGGGAATACTAGATACGCAGTATTTT.

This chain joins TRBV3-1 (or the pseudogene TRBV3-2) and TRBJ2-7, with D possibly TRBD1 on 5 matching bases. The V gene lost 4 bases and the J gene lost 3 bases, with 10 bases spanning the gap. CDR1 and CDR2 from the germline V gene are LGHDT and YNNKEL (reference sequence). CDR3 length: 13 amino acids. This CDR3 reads CASSPWGSYEQYF. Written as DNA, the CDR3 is TGTGCCAGCAGCCCCTGGGGCAGCTACGAGCAGTACTTC.